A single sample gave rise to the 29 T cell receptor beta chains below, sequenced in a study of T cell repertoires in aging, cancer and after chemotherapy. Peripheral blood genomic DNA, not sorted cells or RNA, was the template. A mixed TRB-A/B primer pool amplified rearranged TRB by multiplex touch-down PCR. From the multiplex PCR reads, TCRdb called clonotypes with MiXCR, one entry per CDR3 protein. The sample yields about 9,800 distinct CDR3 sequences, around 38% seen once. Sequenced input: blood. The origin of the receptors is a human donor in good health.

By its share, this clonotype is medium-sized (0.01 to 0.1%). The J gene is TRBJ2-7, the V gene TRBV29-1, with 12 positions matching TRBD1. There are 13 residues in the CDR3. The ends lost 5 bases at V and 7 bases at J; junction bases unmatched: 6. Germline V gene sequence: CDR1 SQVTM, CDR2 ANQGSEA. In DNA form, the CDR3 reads TGCAGCGTTTCGGGACAGGGGGCGGGGGAGCAGTACTTC. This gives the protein CSVSGQGAGEQYF.

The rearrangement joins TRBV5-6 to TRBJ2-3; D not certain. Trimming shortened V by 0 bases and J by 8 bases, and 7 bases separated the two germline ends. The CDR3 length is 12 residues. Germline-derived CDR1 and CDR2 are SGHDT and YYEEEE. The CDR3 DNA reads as TGTGCCAGCAGCTTGGTGACGGGTACGCAGTATTTT. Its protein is CASSLVTGTQYF.

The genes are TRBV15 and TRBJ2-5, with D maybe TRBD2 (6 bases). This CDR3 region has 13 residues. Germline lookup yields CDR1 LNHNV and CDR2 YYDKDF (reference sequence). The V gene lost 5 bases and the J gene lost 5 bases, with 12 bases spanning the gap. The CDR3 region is CATSVEGLETQYF. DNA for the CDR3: TGTGCCACCAGCGTGGAGGGGCTTGAGACCCAGTACTTC.

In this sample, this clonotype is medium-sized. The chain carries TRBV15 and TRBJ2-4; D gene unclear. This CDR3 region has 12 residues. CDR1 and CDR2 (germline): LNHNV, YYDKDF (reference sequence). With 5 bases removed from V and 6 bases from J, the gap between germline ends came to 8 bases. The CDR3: CATSLPSNIQYF. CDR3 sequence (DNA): TGTGCCACCAGCCTCCCTTCAAACATTCAGTACTTC.

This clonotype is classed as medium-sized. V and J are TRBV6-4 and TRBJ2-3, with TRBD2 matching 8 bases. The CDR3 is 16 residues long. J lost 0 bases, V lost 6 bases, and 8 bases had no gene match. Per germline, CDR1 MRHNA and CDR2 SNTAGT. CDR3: CASSVPSSGSTDTQYF. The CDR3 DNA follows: TGTGCCAGCAGCGTACCTTCTAGCGGGAGCACAGATACGCAGTATTTT.

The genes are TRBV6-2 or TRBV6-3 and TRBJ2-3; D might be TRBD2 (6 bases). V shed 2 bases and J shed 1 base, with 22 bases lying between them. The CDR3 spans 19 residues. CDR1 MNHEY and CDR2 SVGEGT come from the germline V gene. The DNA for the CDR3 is TGTGCCAGCAGTTACGCTAAGGCTCGGGGGAGTCGGGGCACAGATACGCAGTATTTT. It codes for CASSYAKARGSRGTDTQYF.

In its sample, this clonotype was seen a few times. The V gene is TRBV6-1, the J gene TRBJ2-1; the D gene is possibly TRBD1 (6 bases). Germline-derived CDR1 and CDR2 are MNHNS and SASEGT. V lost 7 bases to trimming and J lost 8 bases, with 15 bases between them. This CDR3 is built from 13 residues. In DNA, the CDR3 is TGTGCCAGCATCAAGGGGGAAGGGCATGAGCAGTTCTTC. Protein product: CASIKGEGHEQFF.

As DNA, the CDR3 is TGTGCCACCAGCAGGGACCCGAATGAAAAACTGTTTTTT. The encoded protein is CATSRDPNEKLFF. The chain uses TRBV15 and TRBJ1-4; D gene uncertain. The V gene's germline CDR1 is LNHNV and CDR2 YYDKDF (reference sequence). V shed 3 bases and J shed 5 bases, with 7 bases lying between them. This CDR3 has 13 amino acids.

This CDR3 is CASSYLRTGNTGELFF. The CDR3 nucleotides read TGTGCCAGCAGTTACTTAAGGACAGGGAACACCGGGGAGCTGTTTTTT. V usage is TRBV6-5 and J usage is TRBJ2-2, with 7 positions matching TRBD1. Germline V lookup: CDR1 MNHEY, CDR2 SVGAGI. The ends lost 1 base at V and 1 base at J; junction bases unmatched: 3. The CDR3 loop spans 16 amino acids.

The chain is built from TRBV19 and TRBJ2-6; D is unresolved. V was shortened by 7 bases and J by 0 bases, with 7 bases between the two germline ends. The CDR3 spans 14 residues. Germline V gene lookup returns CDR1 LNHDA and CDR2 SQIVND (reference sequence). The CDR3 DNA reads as TGTGCCAGTACCCCGACCTCTGGGGCCAACGTCCTGACTTTC. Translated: CASTPTSGANVLTF. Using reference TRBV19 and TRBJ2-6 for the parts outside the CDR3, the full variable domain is DGGITQSPKYLFRKEGQNVTLSCEQNLNHDAMYWYRQDPGQGLRLIYYSQIVNDFQKGDIAEGYSVSREKKESFPLTVTSAQKNPTAFYLCASTPTSGANVLTFGAGSRLTVL.

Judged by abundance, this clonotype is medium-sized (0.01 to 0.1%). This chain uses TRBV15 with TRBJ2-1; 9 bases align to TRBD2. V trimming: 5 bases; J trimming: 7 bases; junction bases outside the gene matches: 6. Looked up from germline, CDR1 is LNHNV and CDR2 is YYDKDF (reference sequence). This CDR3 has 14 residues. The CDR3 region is CATSVLAGNNEQFF. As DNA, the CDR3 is TGTGCCACCAGCGTGCTAGCGGGAAATAATGAGCAGTTCTTC.

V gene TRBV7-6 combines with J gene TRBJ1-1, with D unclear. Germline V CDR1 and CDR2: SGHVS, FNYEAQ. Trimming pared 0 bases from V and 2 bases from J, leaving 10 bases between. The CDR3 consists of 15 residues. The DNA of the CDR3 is TGTGCCAGCAGCTTAGCTAAGTCGGCTAACACTGAAGCTTTCTTT. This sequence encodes CASSLAKSANTEAFF.

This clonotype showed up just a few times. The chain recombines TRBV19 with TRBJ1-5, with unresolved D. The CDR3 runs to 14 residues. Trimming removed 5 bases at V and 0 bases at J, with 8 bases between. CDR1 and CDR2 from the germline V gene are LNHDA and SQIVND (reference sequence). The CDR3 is CASSPGNSNQPQHF. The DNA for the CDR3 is TGTGCCAGTAGTCCCGGGAATAGCAATCAGCCCCAGCATTTT.

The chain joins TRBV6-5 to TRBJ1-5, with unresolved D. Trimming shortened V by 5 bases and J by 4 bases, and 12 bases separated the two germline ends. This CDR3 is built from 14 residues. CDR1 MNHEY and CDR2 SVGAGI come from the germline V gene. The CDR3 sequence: CASSGRLFNQPQHF. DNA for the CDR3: TGTGCCAGCAGTGGAAGGCTGTTTAATCAGCCCCAGCATTTT.

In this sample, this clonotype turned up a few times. The CDR3 protein is CASSYGGEGDTQYF. CDR3 bases: TGTGCCAGCAGTTACGGGGGGGAAGGGGATACGCAGTATTTT. The chain has TRBV6-6 and TRBJ2-3, with TRBD2 identical over 7 bases. J lost 6 bases, V lost 2 bases, and 5 bases had no gene match. Germline V gene data show CDR1 as MNHNY and CDR2 as SVGAGI (reference sequence). The CDR3 is 14 amino acids.

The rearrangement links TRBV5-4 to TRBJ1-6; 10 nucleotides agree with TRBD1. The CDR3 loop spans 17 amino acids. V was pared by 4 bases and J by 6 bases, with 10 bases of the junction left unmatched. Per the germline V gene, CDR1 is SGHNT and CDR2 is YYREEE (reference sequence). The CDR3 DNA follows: TGTGCCAGCAGCGCCGGGACAGGGGCCTTCCTTAATTCACCCCTCCACTTT. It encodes CASSAGTGAFLNSPLHF.

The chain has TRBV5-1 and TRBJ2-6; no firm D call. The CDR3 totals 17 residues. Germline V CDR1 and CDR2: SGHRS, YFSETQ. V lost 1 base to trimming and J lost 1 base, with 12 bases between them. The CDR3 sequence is CASSLYPGSSGANVLTF. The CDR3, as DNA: TGCGCCAGCAGCTTGTACCCAGGTTCTTCTGGGGCCAACGTCCTGACTTTC.

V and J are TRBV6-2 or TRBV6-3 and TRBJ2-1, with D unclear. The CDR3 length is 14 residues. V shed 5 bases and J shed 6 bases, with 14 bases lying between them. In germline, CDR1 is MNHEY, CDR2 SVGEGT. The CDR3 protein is CASSESHSRNEQFF. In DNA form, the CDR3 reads TGTGCCAGCAGTGAAAGTCATTCGCGCAATGAGCAGTTCTTC.

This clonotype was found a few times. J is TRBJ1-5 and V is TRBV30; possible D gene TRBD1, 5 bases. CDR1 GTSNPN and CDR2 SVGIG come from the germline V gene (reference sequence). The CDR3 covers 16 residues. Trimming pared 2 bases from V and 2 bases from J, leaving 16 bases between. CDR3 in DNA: TGTGCCTGGAGTATGGGACGTCGGGCGGGCAATCAGCCCCAGCATTTT. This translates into CAWSMGRRAGNQPQHF.

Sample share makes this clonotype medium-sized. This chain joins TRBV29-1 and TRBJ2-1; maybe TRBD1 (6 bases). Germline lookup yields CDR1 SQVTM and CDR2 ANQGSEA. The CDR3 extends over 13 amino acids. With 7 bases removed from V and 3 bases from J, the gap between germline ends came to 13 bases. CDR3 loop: CSAEDSFYNEQFF. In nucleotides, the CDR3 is TGCAGCGCCGAGGACAGTTTCTACAATGAGCAGTTCTTC.

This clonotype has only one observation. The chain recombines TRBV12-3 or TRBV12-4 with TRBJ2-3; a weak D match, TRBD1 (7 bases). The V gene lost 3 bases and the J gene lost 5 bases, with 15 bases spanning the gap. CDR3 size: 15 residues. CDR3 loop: CASSFGGRTGDTQYF. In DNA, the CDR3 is TGTGCCAGCAGTTTTGGGGGGAGGACAGGAGATACGCAGTATTTT.

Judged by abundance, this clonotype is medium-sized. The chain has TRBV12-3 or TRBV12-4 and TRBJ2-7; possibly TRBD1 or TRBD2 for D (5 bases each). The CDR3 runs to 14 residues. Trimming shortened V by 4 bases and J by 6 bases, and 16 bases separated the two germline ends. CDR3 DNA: TGTGCCAGCAGTTCCCGGGACGGCCACAGCGAGCAGTACTTC. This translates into CASSSRDGHSEQYF.

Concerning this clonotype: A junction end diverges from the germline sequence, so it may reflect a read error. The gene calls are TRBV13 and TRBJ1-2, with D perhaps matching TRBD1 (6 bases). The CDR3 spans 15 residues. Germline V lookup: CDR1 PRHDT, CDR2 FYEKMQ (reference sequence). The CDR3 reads CASSSLGRGSYGYTF. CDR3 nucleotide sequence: TGTGCAAGCAGCTCCCTCGGCAGGGGTAGCTATGGCTACACCTTC.

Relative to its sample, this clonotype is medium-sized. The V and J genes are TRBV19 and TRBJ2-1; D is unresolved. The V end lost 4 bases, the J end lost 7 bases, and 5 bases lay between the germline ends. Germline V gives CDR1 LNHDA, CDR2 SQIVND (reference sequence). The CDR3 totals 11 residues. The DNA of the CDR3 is TGTGCCAGTAGTAGCAGGAATGAGCAGTTCTTC. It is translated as CASSSRNEQFF.

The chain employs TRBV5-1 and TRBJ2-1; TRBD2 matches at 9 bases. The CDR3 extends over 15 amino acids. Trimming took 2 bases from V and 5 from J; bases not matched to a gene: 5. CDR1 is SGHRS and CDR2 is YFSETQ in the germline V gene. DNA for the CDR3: TGCGCCAGCAGCTTAGTCCTAGCGGGGAACAATGAGCAGTTCTTC. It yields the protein CASSLVLAGNNEQFF.

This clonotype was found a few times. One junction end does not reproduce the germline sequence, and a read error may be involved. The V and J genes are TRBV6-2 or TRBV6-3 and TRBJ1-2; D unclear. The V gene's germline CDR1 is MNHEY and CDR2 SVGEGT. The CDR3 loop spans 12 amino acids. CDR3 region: CASSDSYRSYTF. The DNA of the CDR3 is TGTGCCAGCAGTGACTCCTATCGCAGCTACACCTTC.

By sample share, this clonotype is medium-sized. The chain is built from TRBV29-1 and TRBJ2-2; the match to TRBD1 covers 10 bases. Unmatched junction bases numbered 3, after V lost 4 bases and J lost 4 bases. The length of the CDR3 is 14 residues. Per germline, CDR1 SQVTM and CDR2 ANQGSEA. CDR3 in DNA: TGCAGCGTTGGACAGGGGGCGAGCACCGGGGAGCTGTTTTTT. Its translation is CSVGQGASTGELFF.

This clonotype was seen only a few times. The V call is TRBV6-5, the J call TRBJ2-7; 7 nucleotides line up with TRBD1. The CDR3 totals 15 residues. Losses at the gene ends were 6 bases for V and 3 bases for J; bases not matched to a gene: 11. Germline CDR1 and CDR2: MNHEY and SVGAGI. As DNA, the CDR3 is TGTGCCAGCAGCCGACAGGGTACACAGAACTACGAGCAGTACTTC. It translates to CASSRQGTQNYEQYF.

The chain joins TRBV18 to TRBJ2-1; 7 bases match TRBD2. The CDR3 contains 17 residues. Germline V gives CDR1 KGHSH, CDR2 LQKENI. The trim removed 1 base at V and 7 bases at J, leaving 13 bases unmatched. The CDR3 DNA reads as TGTGCCAGCTCACCACAGGGTCCTGGACGGGGGGTGAATGAGCAGTTCTTC. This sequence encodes CASSPQGPGRGVNEQFF.